This entry concerns a single T cell receptor (beta chain). The antigen is not known. The germline V gene encodes CDR1 SGHKS and CDR2 YYEKEE (reference sequence). The V and J ends lost 4 bases and 4 bases respectively, with 17 bases between them. The CDR3 spans 16 residues. These data originate in a study of tumor-infiltrating lymphocytes in glioblastoma multiforme. Findings and limits, study-wide: Functional subtype sorting of these T cells was not performed. Clone frequencies may be distorted by unequal TCR transcripts per cell.

TCR beta libraries were built from RNA through three nested multiplex PCR rounds using modified ARM-PCR. These TCRB libraries lack any described unique molecular identifiers. MiXCR, applied by TCRdb to the multiplex PCR reads, yields one record per CDR3 protein. The sample consists of tens of thousands of distinct CDR3 sequences, around 55% of them appearing once. The specimen was brain tumor tissue. The rearrangement links TRBV5-5 to TRBJ2-2; a possible D gene is TRBD2 (5 bases). The TCR sequence derives from a male donor with glioblastoma. CDR3 amino acids: CASSLKPAASTGELFF. The CDR3 DNA reads as TGTGCCAGCAGCCTGAAGCCAGCGGCGAGCACCGGGGAGCTGTTTTTT.